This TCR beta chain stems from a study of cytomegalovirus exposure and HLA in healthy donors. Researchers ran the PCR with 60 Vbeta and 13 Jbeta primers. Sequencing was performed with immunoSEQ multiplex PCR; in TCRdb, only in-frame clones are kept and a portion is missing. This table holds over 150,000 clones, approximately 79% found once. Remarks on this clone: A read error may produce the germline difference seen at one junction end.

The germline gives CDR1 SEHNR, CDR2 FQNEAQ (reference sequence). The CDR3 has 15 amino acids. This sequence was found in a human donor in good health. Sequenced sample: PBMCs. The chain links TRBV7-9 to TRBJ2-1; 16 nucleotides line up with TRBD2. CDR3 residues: CSSSRGLAGGHEQFF. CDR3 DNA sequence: TGTTCCAGCAGCCGGGGACTAGCGGGGGGGCATGAGCAGTTCTTC.